The clone carrying this T cell receptor beta chain was seen more than once but under ten times. The identical CDR3 is also encoded by other nucleotide sequences in the sample. This CDR3 is built from 15 residues. Trimming stripped 0 bases from V and 1 base from J, with 11 bases between. Germline V gene lookup returns CDR1 SGHRS and CDR2 YFSETQ. The data derive from a study of blood T cell repertoires in COVID-19. Study-wide background: From the United States, Italy and Spain came samples of acute and convalescent COVID-19. PBMCs, B-cell-depleted T cells, or T cells provided the cDNA or gDNA that made up the material.

The assay was immunoSEQ multiplex PCR, and TCRdb's table has in-frame clones only and misses some. The data hold about 520,000 clones, with over 75% observed a single time. The sequencing input was peripheral blood. This rearrangement joins TRBV5-1 to TRBJ2-7; tentatively, D is TRBD1 (7 bases). The origin of this receptor is a human donor in a cohort sampled during active COVID-19. The CDR3 bases are TGCGCCAGCAGCTTGGAGGCAGGGGGGTCCTACGAGCAGTACTTC. Protein sequence: CASSLEAGGSYEQYF.